This T cell receptor (beta chain) appears in the sequencing data of a study of patients and donors after allogeneic stem cell transplantation. From the RT-PCR reads, TCRdb called clonotypes with MiXCR, one entry per CDR3 protein. The sample lists roughly 140,000 distinct CDR3 sequences; about a third were seen once. This clonotype was seen only a few times. V was pared by 7 bases and J by 2 bases, with 7 bases of the junction left unmatched. CDR3 length: 15 residues. The sequence came from a human donor who was either an allogeneic HSCT recipient or a stem cell or donor lymphocyte infusion donor (not recorded which). It is not recorded whose cells these are; they may come from a transplant donor. This rearrangement joins TRBV12-3 or TRBV12-4 to TRBJ1-3; 8 bases are shared with TRBD1. The sample taken for sequencing was blood, either unsorted or a sorted T cell fraction (not recorded which). The CDR3 spells CASTPDRGAGNTIYF. In nucleotides, the CDR3 is TGTGCCAGCACCCCTGACAGGGGCGCTGGAAACACCATATATTTT.